Here is one TCR beta chain with its context. Its antigen is not identified. Germline V gene data show CDR1 as SGDLS and CDR2 as YYNGEE. The CDR3 totals 13 residues. These data originate in a study of OX40 agonist ivuxolimab in advanced cancers. Whole-study findings and limits: More expanded clones were found, on average, in CD8+ than in CD4+ T cells. Normalized expansion of T-cell clones was also low for some nonresponders.

Sequencing used immunoSEQ multiplex PCR; TCRdb keeps in-frame clones, though not all of them. Of tens of thousands of clones in the sample, about 87% were seen once. The specimen was CD4+ or CD8+ T cells sorted from blood, collected in a trial of the OX40 agonist ivuxolimab. V usage is TRBV9 and J usage is TRBJ2-5, with D unresolved. The closer fit of TRBJ2-7 to the DNA end suggests the J call may be wrong. The TCR comes from an adult with an advanced solid tumor such as melanoma, head and neck, liver or kidney cancer. The CDR3 protein is CASSVDLLYEQYF. In nucleotides, the CDR3 is TGTGCCAGCAGCGTAGACCTCCTCTACGAGCAGTACTTC.